Each of the 30 T cell receptor beta chains below was sequenced from the same sample in a study of T cell responses to AZD1222 COVID-19 vaccine. Sequencing used immunoSEQ multiplex PCR; TCRdb keeps in-frame clones, though not all of them. Among 50,000 or so clones listed, 75% to 90% were seen once. The sample was peripheral blood, taken 28 days after the second AZD1222 dose. Source of these receptors: an adult who received the AZD1222 COVID-19 vaccine.

This chain joins TRBV12-3 or TRBV12-4 and TRBJ2-3; the D is unclear. V was shortened by 8 bases and J by 1 base, with 7 bases between the two germline ends. The CDR3 is 12 residues long. Written as DNA, the CDR3 is TGTGCCAGCGCCACAGGCACAGATACGCAGTATTTT. The encoded protein is CASATGTDTQYF.

This clone was seen a handful of times. The chain recombines TRBV28 with TRBJ2-7; perhaps TRBD2 as D (6 bases). The CDR3 is 13 amino acids. Germline V gene lookup returns CDR1 MDHEN and CDR2 SYDVKM. Trimming removed 2 bases from V and 3 bases from J, with 8 bases in between. The CDR3 DNA reads as TGTGCCAGCAGTTTAGCGGGGAGCTACGAGCAGTACTTC. Translation: CASSLAGSYEQYF.

CDR3 amino acids: CASSLFGGGISTDTQYF. CDR3 sequence (DNA): TGTGCCAGCAGTTTATTTGGGGGAGGGATTAGCACAGATACGCAGTATTTT. This sequence joins TRBV28 and TRBJ2-3; 7 bases line up with TRBD2. Per germline, CDR1 MDHEN and CDR2 SYDVKM. The length of the CDR3 is 17 residues. V lost 1 base and J lost 0; bases outside the gene matches: 7.

This chain uses TRBV10-3 with TRBJ1-1; a weak D match, TRBD1 (6 bases). Germline lookup yields CDR1 ENHRY and CDR2 SYGVKD. The CDR3 contains 13 residues. The germline V and J ends were trimmed by 7 bases and 1 base, with 10 bases remaining between them. This CDR3 is CAIKLDRNTEAFF. For the CDR3, the DNA is TGTGCCATCAAGCTGGACAGGAACACTGAAGCTTTCTTT.

V and J are TRBV19 and TRBJ2-1, with D perhaps matching TRBD2 (6 bases). CDR1 and CDR2 (germline): LNHDA, SQIVND (reference sequence). Deletions cut 7 bases from V and 2 bases from J, with 12 bases between. This CDR3 comprises 14 residues. The CDR3 region has the DNA TGTGCCAGTACCTTGGGGGGAACCTACAATGAGCAGTTCTTC. It specifies CASTLGGTYNEQFF.

This chain uses TRBV9 with TRBJ2-3; 11 bases match TRBD2. The CDR3 runs to 15 residues. V was pared by 1 base and J by 5 bases, with 3 bases of the junction left unmatched. The germline CDR1 and CDR2 sequences are SGDLS and YYNGEE. This CDR3 reads CASSVSGTSGDTQYF. In nucleotides, the CDR3 is TGTGCCAGCAGCGTAAGCGGGACTAGCGGAGATACGCAGTATTTT.

This chain connects TRBV4-1 to TRBJ1-2; 7 positions match TRBD1. The CDR3 spans 13 residues. J lost 8 bases, V lost 4 bases, and 7 bases had no gene match. Germline V gene lookup returns CDR1 MGHRA and CDR2 YSYEKL. CDR3 nucleotide sequence: TGCGCCAGCAGCCCACCGACAGGGCAAGGCTACACCTTC. Protein sequence: CASSPPTGQGYTF.

This chain connects TRBV5-1 to TRBJ2-1, with 8 bases aligning to TRBD1. The junction had 9 bases not matched to a gene; V was cut back by 2 bases and J by 5 bases. Germline V gives CDR1 SGHRS, CDR2 YFSETQ. This CDR3 spans 16 amino acids. The CDR3 protein is CASSFFQGAPNNEQFF. The CDR3 region has the DNA TGCGCCAGCAGCTTCTTTCAGGGGGCCCCCAACAATGAGCAGTTCTTC.

This clone was seen a single time. The V call is TRBV13, the J call TRBJ1-2; TRBD1 might be the D (5 bases). The CDR3 extends over 15 amino acids. Germline values: CDR1 PRHDT, CDR2 FYEKMQ (reference sequence). The V gene lost 5 bases and the J gene lost 4 bases, with 17 bases spanning the gap. The CDR3 sequence is CASSPRRRTFYGYTF. In nucleotides, the CDR3 is TGTGCCAGCAGCCCCCGGCGCAGGACATTCTATGGCTACACCTTC.

V usage is TRBV4-3 and J usage is TRBJ2-3, with D perhaps TRBD2 (5 bases). This CDR3 region has 16 residues. Germline CDR1 is LGHNA and CDR2 is YSLEER. The V end was cut by 0 bases, the J end by 2 bases, with 12 bases between. CDR3 residues: CASSQESAGVTDTQYF. The CDR3 coding sequence is TGCGCCAGCAGCCAAGAATCGGCCGGGGTCACAGATACGCAGTATTTT.

A single count supports this clone. The rearrangement joins TRBV6-6 to TRBJ1-2; TRBD1 is a possible D gene (6 bases). Trimming cost V 3 bases and J 3 bases, with 11 bases left between them. Germline assignment: CDR1 MNHNY and CDR2 SVGAGI (reference sequence). The CDR3 extends over 14 amino acids. CDR3 nucleotides: TGTGCCAGCAGTTATTCGGGACAATACTATGGCTACACCTTC. This sequence encodes CASSYSGQYYGYTF.

The rearrangement joins TRBV11-2 to TRBJ2-7; 7 bases are a match to TRBD1. This CDR3 contains 15 residues. Germline values: CDR1 SGHAT, CDR2 FQNNGV. V shed 6 bases and J 2 bases; nucleotides not matched to a gene: 10. The CDR3 coding sequence is TGTGCCAGCAGGCTCGCCCACGGGACAGCCTACGAGCAGTACTTC. This encodes CASRLAHGTAYEQYF. The full variable domain, with the rest looked up from reference TRBV11-2 and TRBJ2-7, is EAGVAQSPRYKIIEKRQSVAFWCNPISGHATLYWYQQILGQGPKLLIQFQNNGVVDDSQLPKDRFSAERLKGVDSTLKIQPAKLEDSAVYLCASRLAHGTAYEQYFGPGTRLTVT.

The chain is built from TRBV18 and TRBJ1-5; perhaps TRBD1 as D (6 bases). This CDR3 has 16 amino acids. CDR1 and CDR2 from the germline V gene are KGHSH and LQKENI. The ends were cut back, 0 bases at V and 0 bases at J, with 9 bases in the middle. The CDR3 loop is CASSPPGHYSNQPQHF. CDR3 sequence (DNA): TGTGCCAGCTCACCACCGGGACACTATAGCAATCAGCCCCAGCATTTT.

DNA of the CDR3: TGTGCCAGCAGGTTAGCGGGGTACTCTGGAAACACCATATATTTT. It is translated as CASRLAGYSGNTIYF. This chain links TRBV5-6 with TRBJ1-3; D is uncertain. The CDR3 totals 15 residues. V dropped 5 bases and J dropped 0 bases, with 12 bases sitting between them. Germline V gene lookup returns CDR1 SGHDT and CDR2 YYEEEE.

The gene calls are TRBV1 and TRBJ2-5; the table's D call, TRBD2, was not checked against the DNA. TRBV1 is a listed pseudogene. The CDR3 loop spans 15 amino acids. CDR3 protein: CTSSQGTSVKETQYF. CDR3 DNA sequence: TGCACCAGCAGCCAAGGGACTAGCGTGAAAGAGACCCAGTACTTC.

This chain links TRBV28 with TRBJ1-2, with D hard to call. Germline V gene data show CDR1 as MDHEN and CDR2 as SYDVKM. The germline V and J ends were trimmed by 7 bases and 7 bases, with 25 bases remaining between them. The CDR3 length is 16 residues. CDR3 loop: CASMGSSRLDWGGYTF. The CDR3 bases are TGTGCCAGCATGGGTTCCTCCAGGCTTGATTGGGGTGGCTACACCTTC.

The CDR3 here is CASSVEVRDTQYF. Here the CDR3 DNA reads TGTGCCAGCAGTGTGGAGGTTAGAGATACGCAGTATTTT. V gene TRBV2 combines with J gene TRBJ2-3, with a weak D call TRBD2 (5 bases). This CDR3 is 13 amino acids long. The germline V gene encodes CDR1 SNHLY and CDR2 FYNNEI. Trimming pared 4 bases from V and 5 bases from J, leaving 10 bases between. The full variable domain, rest sourced from reference TRBV2 and TRBJ2-3, is EPEVTQTPSHQVTQMGQEVILRCVPISNHLYFYWYRQILGQKVEFLVSFYNNEISEKSEIFDDQFSVERPDGSNFTLKIRSTKLEDSAMYFCASSVEVRDTQYFGPGTRLTVL.

V and J are TRBV5-5 and TRBJ1-2, with 9 bases aligning to TRBD1. Germline V lookup: CDR1 SGHKS, CDR2 YYEKEE (reference sequence). V dropped 0 bases and J dropped 3; count of bases not matched to a gene: 6. The CDR3 loop spans 16 amino acids. CDR3 nucleotide sequence: TGTGCCAGCAGCTTGGAAGGGACAGGGAGGTACTATGGCTACACCTTC. This codes for CASSLEGTGRYYGYTF.

The rearrangement joins TRBV28 to TRBJ2-3; possible D gene TRBD2, 6 bases. The V gene's germline CDR1 is MDHEN and CDR2 SYDVKM. V lost 5 bases, J lost 1 base, and 13 bases lay in between. The CDR3 totals 15 residues. In nucleotides, the CDR3 is TGTGCCAGCAGTCCCGGGGCTAGCGGCACAGATACGCAGTATTTT. Its translation: CASSPGASGTDTQYF.

The V call is TRBV12-2, the J call TRBJ2-1. TRBV12-2 is termed a pseudogene. CDR3 size: 16 residues. The CDR3 sequence: CASRLWGSGGYNEQFF. The CDR3 nucleotides read TGTGCAAGTCGCCTATGGGGGTCGGGTGGATACAATGAGCAGTTCTTC.

The table lists this clone with a few counts. The chain links TRBV10-3 to TRBJ2-7; D might be TRBD1 (6 bases). In germline, CDR1 is ENHRY, CDR2 SYGVKD. Trimming pared 2 bases from V and 3 bases from J, leaving 8 bases between. The CDR3 runs to 13 residues. The CDR3 spells CAISENRDYEQYF. The CDR3 region has the DNA TGTGCCATCAGTGAGAACAGGGACTACGAGCAGTACTTC.

The rearrangement links TRBV3-1 (or the pseudogene TRBV3-2) to TRBJ2-5; 12 bases are a match to TRBD2. The V segment lost 1 base and the J segment 6 bases; nucleotides outside the gene matches: 6. There are 16 residues in the CDR3. The germline V gene encodes CDR1 LGHDT and CDR2 YNNKEL (reference sequence). This chain's CDR3 is CASSQGLAGVIQTQYF. In DNA, the CDR3 is TGTGCCAGCAGCCAAGGACTAGCGGGGGTTATACAGACCCAGTACTTC.

The chain joins TRBV10-2 to TRBJ1-1, with 7 bases that match TRBD1. There are 15 residues in the CDR3. CDR1 and CDR2 (germline): WSHSY, SAAADI. The junction had 7 bases not matched to a gene; V was cut back by 6 bases and J by 0 bases. The CDR3 nucleotides read TGCGCCAGCAGCACAGGACAGGCATTGAACACTGAAGCTTTCTTT. The encoded protein is CASSTGQALNTEAFF.

The rearrangement links TRBV28 to TRBJ2-7; D possibly matches TRBD1 or TRBD2 (5 bases each). V lost 3 bases to trimming and J lost 2 bases, with 11 bases between them. Germline CDR1 and CDR2: MDHEN and SYDVKM. The CDR3 runs to 14 residues. The DNA of the CDR3 is TGTGCCAGCAGTTTGGGACGAGGCCCCTACGAGCAGTACTTC. Protein sequence: CASSLGRGPYEQYF. Filled out from reference TRBV28 and TRBJ2-7, the complete variable domain reads DVKVTQSSRYLVKRTGEKVFLECVQDMDHENMFWYRQDPGLGLRLIYFSYDVKMKEKGDIPEGYSVSREKKERFSLILESASTNQTSMYLCASSLGRGPYEQYFGPGTRLTVT.

The chain carries TRBV27 and TRBJ2-1; 8 bases fit TRBD1. CDR1 and CDR2 from the germline V gene are MNHEY and SMNVEV (reference sequence). Trimming removed 3 bases from V and 7 bases from J; junction bases left unmatched: 14. This CDR3 comprises 17 residues. CDR3: CASSFHRLDRVWNEQFF. CDR3 DNA: TGTGCCAGCAGTTTCCACCGGTTGGACAGGGTTTGGAATGAGCAGTTCTTC.

This chain connects TRBV19 to TRBJ1-1; the D gene is possibly TRBD1 (6 bases). V lost 4 bases to trimming and J lost 11 bases, with 11 bases between them. The CDR3 loop spans 11 amino acids. Germline V gene data show CDR1 as LNHDA and CDR2 as SQIVND (reference sequence). CDR3 sequence (DNA): TGTGCCAGTAGTACAGGGGCCAGGGCTTTCTTT. Translation gives CASSTGARAFF.

This rearrangement joins TRBV19 to TRBJ1-4, with no clear D. Trimming cost V 0 bases and J 5 bases, with 13 bases left between them. This CDR3 spans 16 amino acids. Germline values: CDR1 LNHDA, CDR2 SQIVND (reference sequence). The CDR3 sequence: CASSIDTGKRNEKLFF. The CDR3 DNA is TGTGCCAGTAGTATAGATACGGGAAAAAGGAATGAAAAACTGTTTTTT.

The chain uses TRBV2 and TRBJ1-4; a weak D match, TRBD1 (5 bases). Germline V gene data show CDR1 as SNHLY and CDR2 as FYNNEI. The CDR3 runs to 13 residues. Between the trimmed V and J ends, which lost 5 bases and 7 bases, there was a span of 11 bases. CDR3 sequence (DNA): TGTGCCAGCAGTCCGGACATGGCTGAAAAACTGTTTTTT. It encodes CASSPDMAEKLFF.

The chain links TRBV5-4 to TRBJ2-6; tentative D call: TRBD2 (6 bases). The CDR3 loop spans 17 amino acids. V was cut by 5 bases and J by 0 bases, with 15 bases left in between. The germline V gene has CDR1 SGHNT and CDR2 YYREEE (reference sequence). CDR3 DNA sequence: TGTGCCAGCAGTCGATCGGAGACTAGCTCTGGGGCCAACGTCCTGACTTTC. Protein sequence: CASSRSETSSGANVLTF.

This clone was detected once. The chain couples TRBV12-3 or TRBV12-4 to TRBJ1-3, with no clear D. V gave up 11 bases and J gave up 4 bases, with 9 bases separating them. The CDR3 loop spans 11 amino acids. The CDR3 DNA reads TGTGCCCTAGGAGACGGAAACACCATATATTTT. Translated, it gives CALGDGNTIYF.